Listed below are T cell receptor beta chains from one sample, sequenced in a study of T cells in Graves' hyperthyroidism and ophthalmopathy. TCRdb itself ran the multiplex PCR reads through MiXCR, one entry per CDR3 protein. The sample yields about 400,000 distinct CDR3 sequences, more than 12% seen once. What was sequenced was blood. The source of these receptors is a man aged 50-59 years with Graves' ophthalmopathy. Both conserved end residues are part of each CDR3. The D gene is left open where the match is weak. Clone size appears in some rows only: once, few, many, or a class for an expanded clone.

>TRBJ1-2|NA|many|TRBV30
TGTGCCTGGAGTGTACTGGGACGGACTTATGGCTACACCTTC
CAWSVLGRTYGYTF
>TRBJ2-1|NA|many|TRBV3-1
TGTGCCAGCAGCGTAAGCGGTTTACCCTACAATGAGCAGTTCTTC
CASSVSGLPYNEQFF
>TRBJ2-5|NA|NA|TRBV25-1
TGTGCCAGCAGTGAATTAAGGCCCCAAGAGACCCAGTACTTC
CASSELRPQETQYF
>TRBJ2-1|TRBD2|NA|TRBV19
TGTGCCAGTCGGACTAGCGGGAGCGGCAATGAGCAGTTCTTC
CASRTSGSGNEQFF
>TRBJ1-3|NA|many|TRBV11-2
TGTGCCAGCAGCTTAGATCGGATTGGGGGCACTGGAAACACCATATATTTT
CASSLDRIGGTGNTIYF
>TRBJ2-1|NA|many|TRBV11-2
TGTGCCAGCAGCTTATTGGGCCTCCGGGACTTTGTCAATGAGCAGTTCTTC
CASSLLGLRDFVNEQFF
>TRBJ1-1|TRBD1|many|TRBV2
TGTGCCAGAGGACAGGGGGACACTGAAGCTTTCTTT
CARGQGDTEAFF
>TRBJ2-1|NA|NA|TRBV19
TGTGCCAGTAGTATTACGATTGTTAGCGGGCAGTTCTTC
CASSITIVSGQFF
>TRBJ2-7|NA|many|TRBV30
TGTGCCTGGAGTGTATTAGAAGGCGAGCAGTACTTC
CAWSVLEGEQYF
>TRBJ2-7|TRBD1|few|TRBV10-3
TGTGCCATCAGCCCGACAGGGAAGGACCACGAGCAGTACTTC
CAISPTGKDHEQYF
>TRBJ2-1|NA|many|TRBV2
TGTGCCAGCAGCGAAGGTCGTGAGCAGTTCTTC
CASSEGREQFF
>TRBJ2-3|NA|NA|TRBV27
TGTGCCAGCAGTCTAAGGACTCCTAGCACAGATACGCAGTATTTT
CASSLRTPSTDTQYF
>TRBJ2-7|NA|many|TRBV29-1
TGCAGCGCCGAGGCAGCCTCCTACGAGCAGTACTTC
CSAEAASYEQYF
>TRBJ1-1|NA|many|TRBV27
TGTGCCAGCAGTGACAGGTCTGAAGCTTTCTTT
CASSDRSEAFF
>TRBJ2-3|NA|many|TRBV2
TGTGCCAGCATTTTTGGTGGGACGCCATCGGATACGCAGTATTTT
CASIFGGTPSDTQYF
>TRBJ2-7|TRBD1|NA|TRBV27
TGTGCCAGCAGTTTATCGGGACAGCCTTCCTACGAGCAGTACTTC
CASSLSGQPSYEQYF
>TRBJ2-3|NA|NA|TRBV9
TGTGCCAGCAGCGTTCAGGCGCAAACAGATACGCAGTATTTT
CASSVQAQTDTQYF
>TRBJ2-7|NA|NA|TRBV5-4
TGTGCCAGCAGCTTACAACACGTCCGGGACGAGCAGTACTTC
CASSLQHVRDEQYF
>TRBJ2-1|NA|NA|TRBV18
TGTGCCAGCTCGCCAATCAGCGAGAGTGGTGAGCAGTTCTTC
CASSPISESGEQFF
>TRBJ2-5|TRBD2|NA|TRBV5-1
TGCGCCAGCAGCTCTAGCGGGGCCAGTGGGGCCCAGTACTTC
CASSSSGASGAQYF
>TRBJ2-3|TRBD2|few|TRBV28
TGTGCCAGCAGGCCTAGCGGGACAGATACGCAGTATTTT
CASRPSGTDTQYF
>TRBJ1-5|NA|many|TRBV6-1
TGTGCCAGCCTGAAGGTTACAGGACTGAGGGATCAGCCCCAGCATTTT
CASLKVTGLRDQPQHF
>TRBJ2-1|NA|NA|TRBV7-9
TGTGCCAGCAGCTTAGCGGATGGATTGCGCCACTACAATGAGCAGTTCTTC
CASSLADGLRHYNEQFF
>TRBJ2-7|NA|many|TRBV12-3/TRBV12-4
TGTGCCAGCAGTCCCCACGGGGGAGTCTACGAGCAGTACTTC
CASSPHGGVYEQYF
>TRBJ1-2|NA|many|TRBV5-1
TGCGCCAGCAGCTCGGGCGAAGGGTATGGCTACACCTTC
CASSSGEGYGYTF
>TRBJ1-1|NA|many|TRBV27
TGTGCCAGCAGTTTAACCAACAGGGCGAACACTGAAGCTTTCTTT
CASSLTNRANTEAFF
>TRBJ2-7|TRBD2|few|TRBV20-1
TGCAGTGCTAGAGATACTAGCGGAACCTACGAGCAGTACTTC
CSARDTSGTYEQYF
>TRBJ2-5|TRBD2|NA|TRBV6-5
TGTGCCAGCAGTTACCCGGCGAACCGGATAGCGGGAGTTGGGGAGACCCAGTACTTC
CASSYPANRIAGVGETQYF
>TRBJ2-2|TRBD2|NA|TRBV5-4
TGTGCCAGCAGCTTGGGTATTCCGGGAGGCCCGTTCGGGGAGCTGTTTTTT
CASSLGIPGGPFGELFF
>TRBJ1-6|NA|many|TRBV12-3/TRBV12-4
TGTGCCAGCAGTTTAAGGTCGCTGTTGGGTTCACCCCTCCACTTT
CASSLRSLLGSPLHF
>TRBJ2-5|NA|NA|TRBV12-5
TGTGCTAGTGGTTTTGGTACATCTGGGGAGACCCAGTACTTC
CASGFGTSGETQYF
>TRBJ2-5|NA|many|TRBV20-1
TGCAGTGCTAGAGGCCTAGCCGGGGAGACCCAGTACTTC
CSARGLAGETQYF
>TRBJ2-2|NA|many|TRBV3-1
TGTGCCAGCAGCCCCAGCTCTTCCACCGGGGAGCTGTTTTTT
CASSPSSSTGELFF
>TRBJ1-5|NA|NA|TRBV3-1
TGTGCCAGCAGCCGCAGGGAGGACAATCAGCCCCAGCATTTT
CASSRREDNQPQHF
>TRBJ2-5|NA|many|TRBV28
TGTGCCAGCAGTTATCTAGGAGGGACCCAGTACTTC
CASSYLGGTQYF
>TRBJ2-1|TRBD2|NA|TRBV20-1
TGCAGTGCTAGAGATCAGTCGAGCGGGAGAATCCCGATAGATGAGCAGTTCTTC
CSARDQSSGRIPIDEQFF
>TRBJ2-1|TRBD2|many|TRBV24-1
TGTGCCACCAGTGATCTGACTAGCGGAAACAATGAGCAGTTCTTC
CATSDLTSGNNEQFF
>TRBJ2-7|NA|many|TRBV7-9
TGTGCCAGCAGCTTAATCGGGGGGCAGTCAACCTACGAGCAGTACTTC
CASSLIGGQSTYEQYF
>TRBJ1-3|NA|many|TRBV7-6
TGTGCCAGCAGCTTAACTAGGATAGGAAACACCATATATTTT
CASSLTRIGNTIYF
>TRBJ2-2|TRBD2|NA|TRBV12-3/TRBV12-4
TGTGCCAGCAGTTTTCTTGTTAGCGGGATAGCAGGAGTTAACACCGGGGAGCTGTTTTTT
CASSFLVSGIAGVNTGELFF